The sequence of this T cell receptor beta chain was determined in a study of blood T cell repertoires in COVID-19. About the research overall: The United States, Italy and Spain supplied acute and convalescent COVID-19 samples. PBMCs, B-cell-depleted T cells, or T cells were the source of the cDNA or gDNA that made up the material.

This CDR3 has 11 residues. V was shortened by 3 bases and J by 7 bases, with 4 bases between the two germline ends. Looked up from germline, CDR1 is DFQATT and CDR2 is SNEGSKA (reference sequence). Only one count was recorded for this clone. Measured with immunoSEQ multiplex PCR; TCRdb has only the in-frame clones, and not every one. The sample shows about 430,000 clones, 70% to 90% of them seen only once. Sequenced material: PBMCs or T cells enriched from blood (not recorded which). The sequence came from a woman between 18 and 29 years old who had been exposed to COVID-19. The chain carries TRBV20-1 and TRBJ1-6; D not certain. The chain's CDR3 is CSASQNSPLHF. The CDR3 nucleotides are TGCAGTGCTAGCCAGAATTCACCCCTCCACTTT.